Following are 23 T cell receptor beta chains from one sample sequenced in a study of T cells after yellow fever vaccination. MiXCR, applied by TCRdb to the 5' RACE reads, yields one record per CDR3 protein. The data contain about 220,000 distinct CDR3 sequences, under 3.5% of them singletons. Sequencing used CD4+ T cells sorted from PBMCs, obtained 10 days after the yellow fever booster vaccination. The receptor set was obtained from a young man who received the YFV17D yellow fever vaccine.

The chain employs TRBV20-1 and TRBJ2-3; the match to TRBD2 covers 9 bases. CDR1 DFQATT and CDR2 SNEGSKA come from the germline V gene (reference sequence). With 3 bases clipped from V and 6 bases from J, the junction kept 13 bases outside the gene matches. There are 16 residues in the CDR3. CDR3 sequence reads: CSASFSGGGGRDTQYF. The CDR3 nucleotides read TGCAGTGCTAGCTTTTCCGGCGGGGGGGGCCGGGATACGCAGTATTTT.

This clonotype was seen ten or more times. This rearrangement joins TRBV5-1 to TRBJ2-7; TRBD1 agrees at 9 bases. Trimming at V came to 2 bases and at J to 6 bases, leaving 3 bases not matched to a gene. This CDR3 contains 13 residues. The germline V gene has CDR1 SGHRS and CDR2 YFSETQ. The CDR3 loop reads CASSFGQGTEQYF. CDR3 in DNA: TGCGCCAGCAGCTTCGGACAGGGGACCGAGCAGTACTTC. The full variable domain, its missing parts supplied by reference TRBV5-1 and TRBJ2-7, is KAGVTQTPRYLIKTRGQQVTLSCSPISGHRSVSWYQQTPGQGLQFLFEYFSETQRNKGNFPGRFSGRQFSNSRSEMNVSTLELGDSALYLCASSFGQGTEQYFGPGTRLTVT.

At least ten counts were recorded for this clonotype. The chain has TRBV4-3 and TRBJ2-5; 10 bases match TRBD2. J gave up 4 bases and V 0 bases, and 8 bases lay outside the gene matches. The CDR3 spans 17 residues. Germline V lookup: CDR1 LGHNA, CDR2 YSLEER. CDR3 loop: CASSQDWEAGGPETQYF. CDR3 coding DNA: TGCGCCAGCAGCCAAGATTGGGAAGCGGGGGGGCCAGAGACCCAGTACTTC.

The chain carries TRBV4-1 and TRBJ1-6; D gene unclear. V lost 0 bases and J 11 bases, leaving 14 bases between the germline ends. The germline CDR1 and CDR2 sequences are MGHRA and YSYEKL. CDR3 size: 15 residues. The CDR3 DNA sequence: TGCGCCAGCAGCCAAGATTCCCGCCGAAGTCCACCCCTCCACTTT. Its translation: CASSQDSRRSPPLHF.

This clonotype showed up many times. The CDR3 DNA is TGTGCCATCAGTGAGGGGGGGGGCGAGGGCAATCAGCCCCAGCATTTT. Translating gives CAISEGGGEGNQPQHF. This chain joins TRBV10-3 and TRBJ1-5; TRBD1 might be the D (6 bases). The V gene's germline CDR1 is ENHRY and CDR2 SYGVKD. V was pared by 2 bases and J by 2 bases, with 13 bases between. The CDR3 contains 16 residues.

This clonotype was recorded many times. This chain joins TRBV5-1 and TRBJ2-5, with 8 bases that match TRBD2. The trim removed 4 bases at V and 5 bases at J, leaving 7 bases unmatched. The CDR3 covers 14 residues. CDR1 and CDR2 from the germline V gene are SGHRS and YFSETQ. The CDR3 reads CASSVGLVGETQYF. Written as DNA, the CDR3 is TGCGCCAGCAGCGTGGGACTAGTCGGGGAGACCCAGTACTTC.

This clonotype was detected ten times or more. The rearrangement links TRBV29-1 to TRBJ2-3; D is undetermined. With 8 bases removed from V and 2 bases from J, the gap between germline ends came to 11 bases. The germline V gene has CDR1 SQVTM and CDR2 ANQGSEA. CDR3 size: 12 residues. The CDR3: CSSETPTDTQYF. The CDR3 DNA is TGCAGCTCAGAGACACCCACAGATACGCAGTATTTT.

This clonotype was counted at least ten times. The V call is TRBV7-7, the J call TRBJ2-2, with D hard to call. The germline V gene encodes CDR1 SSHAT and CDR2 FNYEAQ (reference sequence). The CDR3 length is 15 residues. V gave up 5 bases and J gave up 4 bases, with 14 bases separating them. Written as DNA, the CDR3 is TGTGCCAGCAGCCCTGAGTCGGTGTTCACCGGGGAGCTGTTTTTT. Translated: CASSPESVFTGELFF.

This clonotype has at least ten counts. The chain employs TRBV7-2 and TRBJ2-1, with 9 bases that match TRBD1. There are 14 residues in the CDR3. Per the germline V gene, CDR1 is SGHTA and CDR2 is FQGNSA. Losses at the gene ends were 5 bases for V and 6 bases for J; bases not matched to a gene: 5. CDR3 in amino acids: CASSPYRGRNEQFF. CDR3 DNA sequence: TGTGCCAGCAGCCCGTACAGGGGGCGCAATGAGCAGTTCTTC.

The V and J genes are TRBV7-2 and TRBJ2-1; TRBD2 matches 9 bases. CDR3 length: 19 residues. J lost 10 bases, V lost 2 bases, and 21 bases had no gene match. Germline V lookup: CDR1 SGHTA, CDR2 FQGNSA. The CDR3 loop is CASSLIPSSGGTVVGEQFF. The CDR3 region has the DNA TGTGCCAGCAGCTTAATCCCATCGAGCGGGGGGACGGTTGTGGGAGAGCAGTTCTTC.

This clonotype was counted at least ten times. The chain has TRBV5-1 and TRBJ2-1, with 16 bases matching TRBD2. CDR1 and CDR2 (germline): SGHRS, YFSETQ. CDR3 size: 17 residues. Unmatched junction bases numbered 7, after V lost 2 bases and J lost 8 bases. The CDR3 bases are TGCGCCAGCAGCTTATCCGGGACTAGCGGGGGGGCCGATGAGCAGTTCTTC. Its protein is CASSLSGTSGGADEQFF.

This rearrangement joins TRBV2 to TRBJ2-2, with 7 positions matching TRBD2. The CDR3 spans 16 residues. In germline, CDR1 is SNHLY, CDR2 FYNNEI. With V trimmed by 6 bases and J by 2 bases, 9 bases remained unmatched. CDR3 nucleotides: TGTGCCAGCAGGGTACCCGGGACTATTAACACCGGGGAGCTGTTTTTT. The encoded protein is CASRVPGTINTGELFF.

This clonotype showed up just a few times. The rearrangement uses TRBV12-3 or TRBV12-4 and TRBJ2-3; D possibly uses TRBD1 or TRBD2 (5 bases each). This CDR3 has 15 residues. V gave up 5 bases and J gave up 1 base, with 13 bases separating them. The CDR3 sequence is CASSHRGVGTDTQYF. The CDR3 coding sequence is TGTGCCAGCAGTCACCGGGGCGTCGGCACAGATACGCAGTATTTT.

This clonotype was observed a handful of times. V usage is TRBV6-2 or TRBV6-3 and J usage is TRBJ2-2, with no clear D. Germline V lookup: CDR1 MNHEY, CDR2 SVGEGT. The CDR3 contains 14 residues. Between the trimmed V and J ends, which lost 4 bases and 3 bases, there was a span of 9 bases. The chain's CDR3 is CASSSRGYTGELFF. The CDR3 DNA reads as TGTGCCAGCAGTTCCCGAGGTTACACCGGGGAGCTGTTTTTT.

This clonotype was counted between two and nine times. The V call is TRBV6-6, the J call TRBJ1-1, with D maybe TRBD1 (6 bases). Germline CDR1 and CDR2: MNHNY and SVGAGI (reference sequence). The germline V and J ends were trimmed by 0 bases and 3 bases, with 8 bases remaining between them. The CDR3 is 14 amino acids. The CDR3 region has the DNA TGTGCCAGCAGTTACTCGTACAGGGACACTGAAGCTTTCTTT. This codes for CASSYSYRDTEAFF.

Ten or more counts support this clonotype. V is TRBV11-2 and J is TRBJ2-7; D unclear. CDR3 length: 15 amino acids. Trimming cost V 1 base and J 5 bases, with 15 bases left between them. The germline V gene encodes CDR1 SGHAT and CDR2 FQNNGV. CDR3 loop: CASSLVGARIHEQYF. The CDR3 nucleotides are TGTGCCAGCAGCTTAGTAGGAGCCAGGATCCACGAGCAGTACTTC.

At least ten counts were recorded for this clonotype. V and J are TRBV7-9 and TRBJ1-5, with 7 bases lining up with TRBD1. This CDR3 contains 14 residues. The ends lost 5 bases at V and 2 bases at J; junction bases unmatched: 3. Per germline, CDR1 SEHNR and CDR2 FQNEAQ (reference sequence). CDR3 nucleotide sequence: TGTGCCAGCAGCCTCGGACAGGGCAATCAGCCCCAGCATTTT. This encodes CASSLGQGNQPQHF.

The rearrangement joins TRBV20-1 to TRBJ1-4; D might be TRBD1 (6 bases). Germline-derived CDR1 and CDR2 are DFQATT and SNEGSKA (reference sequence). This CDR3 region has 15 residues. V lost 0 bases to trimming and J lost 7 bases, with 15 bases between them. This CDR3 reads CSARDRRGGTEKLFF. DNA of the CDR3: TGCAGTGCTAGAGATCGTAGGGGGGGGACTGAAAAACTGTTTTTT.

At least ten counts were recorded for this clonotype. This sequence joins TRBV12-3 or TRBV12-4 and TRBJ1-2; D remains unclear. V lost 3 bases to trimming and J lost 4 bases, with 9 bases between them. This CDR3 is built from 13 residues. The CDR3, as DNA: TGTGCCAGCAGTTTTAGCCGAGGCTATGGCTACACCTTC. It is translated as CASSFSRGYGYTF.

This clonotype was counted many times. DNA for the CDR3: TGTGCCAGCAGCTTAGTCGTAAACACCGGGGAGCTGTTTTTT. This gives the protein CASSLVVNTGELFF. The rearrangement joins TRBV11-2 to TRBJ2-2; no clear D. Germline V gene lookup returns CDR1 SGHAT and CDR2 FQNNGV. The V gene lost 1 base and the J gene lost 2 bases, with 5 bases spanning the gap. The CDR3 covers 14 residues.

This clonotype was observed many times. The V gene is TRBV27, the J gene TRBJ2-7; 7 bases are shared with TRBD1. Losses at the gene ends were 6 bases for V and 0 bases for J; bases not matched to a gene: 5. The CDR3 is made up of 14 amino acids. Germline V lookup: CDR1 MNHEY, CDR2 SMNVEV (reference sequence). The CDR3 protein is CASRWTGLSYEQYV. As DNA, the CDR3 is TGTGCCAGCAGATGGACAGGACTCTCCTACGAGCAGTACGTC.

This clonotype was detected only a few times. The CDR3 sequence is CASSSTGGKNTEAFF. The CDR3 bases are TGTGCCAGCAGTTCGACAGGGGGGAAGAACACTGAAGCTTTCTTT. The V gene is TRBV6-6, the J gene TRBJ1-1, with TRBD1 matching 9 bases. J gave up 1 base and V 4 bases, and 4 bases lay outside the gene matches. CDR3 length: 15 residues. The germline CDR1 and CDR2 sequences are MNHNY and SVGAGI (reference sequence).

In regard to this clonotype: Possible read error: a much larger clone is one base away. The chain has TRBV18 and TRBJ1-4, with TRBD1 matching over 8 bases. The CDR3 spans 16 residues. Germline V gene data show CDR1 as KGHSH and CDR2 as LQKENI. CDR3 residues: CASSQYRGTTKEKLFF. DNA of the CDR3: TGTGCCAGCTCACAGTACAGGGGGACAACTAAGGAAAAACTGTTTTTT.